This T cell receptor (beta chain) originates from a study of T cell repertoires in cytomegalovirus infection (dated by TCRdb to between 2017 and 2020). About the full investigation: Because public TCR beta signatures pointed to carriage of CMV infection together with the matching HLA type, the HLA type of each donor mattered for the analysis.

Overall study outcomes, separate from this receptor: Carriers of CMV infection plus the relevant HLA type were discriminated by the cumulative frequency of public TCR beta family members in the study cohort and in an independent roughly 340-donor cohort. The ex vivo response was dominated by HLA-C-restricted CMV-specific TCR beta clonotypes, which also provided the single most frequent clonotype in two of eight donors.

The data were produced on an Illumina HiSeq 1500. The public reads were reanalyzed by TCRdb: fastp trimming at Q25, MiXCR alignment, in-frame beta chains only. Rows with one shared CDR3 protein collapse into an entry with the most common genes and DNA. The sample table shows about 490,000 distinct CDR3 sequences, and 26% are seen once. In total, the top ten clones hold less than 15% of the sample. Turning to this clonotype: What antigen it recognizes has not been identified. No base qualities exist here, and no much larger clone lies one base off it.

The germline V gene (reference sequence) provides CDR1 LGHDT and CDR2 YNNKEL. From the cysteine through the phenylalanine, the CDR3 covers 17 amino acids. This entry keeps only the CDR3 DNA: 51 bases, framed from base 1. At the junction V is shortened by 4 bases and J by 8 bases; bases outside the gene matches: 12. The chain links TRBV3-1 with TRBJ1-4, with TRBD1 identical over 11 junction bases. The sequenced material came from PBMCs. The sequence was obtained from a human donor in good health (CMV status not recorded). Some clones in this sample may be carry-over from other donors' samples. The CDR3 has the sequence CASSLYPGQGVDEKLFF. The DNA sequence reads TGTGCCAGCAGCCTCTACCCGGGACAGGGGGTAGACGAAAAACTGTTTTTT.